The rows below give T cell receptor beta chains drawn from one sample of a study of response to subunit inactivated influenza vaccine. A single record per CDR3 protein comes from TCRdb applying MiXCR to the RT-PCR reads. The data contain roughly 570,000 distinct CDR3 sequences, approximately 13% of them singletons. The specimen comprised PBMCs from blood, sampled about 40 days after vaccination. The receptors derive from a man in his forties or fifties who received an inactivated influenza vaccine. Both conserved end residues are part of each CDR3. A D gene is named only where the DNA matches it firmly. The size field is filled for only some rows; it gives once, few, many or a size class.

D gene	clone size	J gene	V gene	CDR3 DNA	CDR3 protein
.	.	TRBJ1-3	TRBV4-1	TGCGCCAGCAGCCAGAGGGGTTCCGGAGCGAGGCGAGACGGAAACACCATATATTTT	CASSQRGSGARRDGNTIYF
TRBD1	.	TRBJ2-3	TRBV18	TGTGCCAGCTCCCGGGACAGGGGTGATACGCAGTATTTT	CASSRDRGDTQYF
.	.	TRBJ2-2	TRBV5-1	TGCGCCAGCAGCTTGAGGAGCCACACCGGGGAGCTGTTTTTT	CASSLRSHTGELFF
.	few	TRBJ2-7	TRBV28	TGTGCCAGCAGTTTAGGGGTGGAGGCCCTGCAGTACTTC	CASSLGVEALQYF
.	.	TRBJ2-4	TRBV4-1	TGCGCCAGCAGCCAAAGCCTTGGACCCAGAAACATTCAGTACTTC	CASSQSLGPRNIQYF
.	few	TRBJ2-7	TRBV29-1	TGCAGCGTAAAAGGGGGAATAACCTACGAGCAGTACTTC	CSVKGGITYEQYF
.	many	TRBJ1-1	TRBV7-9	TGTGCCAGCAGCTTTGGACAGACCACTGAAGCTTTCTTT	CASSFGQTTEAFF
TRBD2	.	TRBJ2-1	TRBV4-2	TGTGCCAGCAGCCAAGTCTCCGGGGGGTTCTACAATGAGCAGTTCTTC	CASSQVSGGFYNEQFF
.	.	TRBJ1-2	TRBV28	TGTGCCAGCAGAGTTCTGGACAGTCTCTATGGCTACACCTTC	CASRVLDSLYGYTF
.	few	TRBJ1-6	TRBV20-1	TGCAGTGCTAGGCTAACAGGGCCTAATTCACCCCTCCACTTT	CSARLTGPNSPLHF
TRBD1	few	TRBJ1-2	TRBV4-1	TGCGCCAGCAGCCAAGCGGGACAGCCCTTAACCTATGGCTACACCTTC	CASSQAGQPLTYGYTF
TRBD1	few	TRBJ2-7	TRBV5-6	TGTGCCAGCGGGACAGGGGGCTGGTACGAGCAGTACTTC	CASGTGGWYEQYF
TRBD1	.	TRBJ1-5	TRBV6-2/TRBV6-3	TGTGCCAGGTGGACAGGGGCAAATCAGCCCCAGCATTTT	CARWTGANQPQHF
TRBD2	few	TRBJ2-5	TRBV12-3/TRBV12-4	TGTGCCAGCAAAATGATGCGGGGGGGACAAGAGACCCAGTACTTC	CASKMMRGGQETQYF
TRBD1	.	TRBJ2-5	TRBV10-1	TGCGCCAGCAGTGAGTCACGGACAGGGGTCCGGGAGACCCAGTACTTC	CASSESRTGVRETQYF
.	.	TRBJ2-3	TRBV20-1	TGCAGTGCTAGGGAAACTAGGGTGGATACGCAGTATTTT	CSARETRVDTQYF
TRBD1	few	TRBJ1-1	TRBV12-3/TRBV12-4	TGTGCCAGCAGTAACCCCGGGACAGTAAATCTCGCTGAAGCTTTCTTT	CASSNPGTVNLAEAFF
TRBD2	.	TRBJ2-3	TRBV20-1	TGCAGTGCTAGAGAAAACCGGCTAGCGGGGGGGATGGATACGCAGTATTTT	CSARENRLAGGMDTQYF
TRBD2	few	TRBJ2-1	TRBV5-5	TGTGCCAGCAGCCAGACAAGACTAGCAGAGCAGTTCTTC	CASSQTRLAEQFF
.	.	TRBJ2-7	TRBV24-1	TGTGCCACCAGTGAGGGCAGGTCATACGAGCAGTACTTC	CATSEGRSYEQYF
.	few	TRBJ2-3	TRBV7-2	TGTGCCAGCAGCAACCGGTGGGGGGGCGGGGATACGCAGTATTTT	CASSNRWGGGDTQYF
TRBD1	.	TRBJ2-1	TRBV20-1	TGCAGTGCCATCAGGGGGACCTACAATGAGCAGTTCTTC	CSAIRGTYNEQFF
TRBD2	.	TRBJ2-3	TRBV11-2	TGTGCCAGCAGCGGAAGCCGACTAGCGGGGTTCACTAAGGACCCAGATACGCAGTATTTT	CASSGSRLAGFTKDPDTQYF
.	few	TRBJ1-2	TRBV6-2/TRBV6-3	TGTGCCAGCAGAACCGGGACAAACTATGGCTACACCTTC	CASRTGTNYGYTF
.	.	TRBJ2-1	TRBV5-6	TGTGCCAGCATTCCGGGGACCGGGCTGGGTGAGCAGTTCTTC	CASIPGTGLGEQFF
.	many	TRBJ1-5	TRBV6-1	TGTGCCAGCAGGCGGGGGTCCTTCAATCAGCCCCAGCATTTT	CASRRGSFNQPQHF
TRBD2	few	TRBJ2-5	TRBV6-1	TGTGCCAGTTCGTGGGGGGGTGGAGAGACCCAGTACTTC	CASSWGGGETQYF
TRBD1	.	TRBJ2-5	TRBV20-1	TGCAGTGCTAGAAAGGCAGGGGGCATAGAGACCCAGTACTTC	CSARKAGGIETQYF
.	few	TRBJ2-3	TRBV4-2	TGTGCCAGCAGCCAAGAACGTCGTCGGGGGCTCCTCCGGAGTACGCAGTATTTT	CASSQERRRGLLRSTQYF
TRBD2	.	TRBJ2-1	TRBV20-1	TGCTGTGCTTCTAGACTAGCGGGACAGAGCTCCTACAATGAGCAGTTCTTC	CCASRLAGQSSYNEQFF
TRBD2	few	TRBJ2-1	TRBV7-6	TGTGCCAGCAGCCTGTACGACTGGACTAGCGGGGGTGGAGGGGAAAATGAGCAGTTCTTC	CASSLYDWTSGGGGENEQFF
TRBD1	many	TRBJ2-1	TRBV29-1	TGCAGCGTTGGCAGGGGGCCGGGGATCAACAATGAGCAGTTCTTC	CSVGRGPGINNEQFF
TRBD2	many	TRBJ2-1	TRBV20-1	TGCAGTGCTAGCCCCGGGAGGGCTGGTGAGCAGTTCTTC	CSASPGRAGEQFF
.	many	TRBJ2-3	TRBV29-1	TGCAGCGTTGACGTGGGGGTTAGCACAGATACGCAGTATTTT	CSVDVGVSTDTQYF
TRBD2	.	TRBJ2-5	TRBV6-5	TGTGCCAGCACTTTGGAACGACTAGCGGGGTACCAAGAGACCCAGTACTTC	CASTLERLAGYQETQYF
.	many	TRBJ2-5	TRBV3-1	TGTGCCAGCAGCCAAGAGGCGGTTACGAAGACCCAGTACTTC	CASSQEAVTKTQYF
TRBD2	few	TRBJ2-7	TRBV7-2	TGTGCCAGCAGCGCCACTAGCGGGAGTGGTTACGAGCAGTACTTC	CASSATSGSGYEQYF
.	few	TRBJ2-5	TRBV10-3	TGTGCCATCAGGCCAGGTATCCAAGAGACCCAGTACTTC	CAIRPGIQETQYF
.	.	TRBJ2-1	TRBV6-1	TGTGCCAGCACCTTATCATCCTACGATGAGCAGTTCTTC	CASTLSSYDEQFF
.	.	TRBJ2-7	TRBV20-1	TGCAGTGCTAGAGATATTCAACAGGGCCCCTACGAGCAGTACTTC	CSARDIQQGPYEQYF
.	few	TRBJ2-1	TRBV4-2	TGTGCCAGCAGCCAAGAAGGGGGGACAATCCATGAGCAGTTCTTC	CASSQEGGTIHEQFF
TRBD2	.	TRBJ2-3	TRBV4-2	TGTGCCAGCAGCCAAGATTGGACTAGCGGCCGCACAGATACGCAGTATTTT	CASSQDWTSGRTDTQYF
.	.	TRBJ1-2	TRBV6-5	TGTGCCAGCAGTTACTTACCTACAGGGAAGTACGGCTACACCTTC	CASSYLPTGKYGYTF
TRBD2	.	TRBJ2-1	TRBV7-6	TGTGCCAGCAGCCCCGGGACTAGCGGGAGGTACTCCTACAATGAGCAGTTCTTC	CASSPGTSGRYSYNEQFF
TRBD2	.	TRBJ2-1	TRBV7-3	TGTGCCAGCAGCTTATATGGGACTACCGACAATGAGCAGTTCTTC	CASSLYGTTDNEQFF
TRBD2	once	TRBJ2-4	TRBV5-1	TGCGCCAGAAGCTCTAGCGGGAGTGGAGCCAAAAACATTCAGTACTTC	CARSSSGSGAKNIQYF
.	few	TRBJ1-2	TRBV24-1	TGTGCCACCCTAGGAGGCTACACCTTC	CATLGGYTF
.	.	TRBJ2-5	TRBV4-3	TGCGCCAGCAGCCAAGGAGGAGGGCTTTTGGGACAATCTCAAGAGACCCAGTACTTC	CASSQGGGLLGQSQETQYF
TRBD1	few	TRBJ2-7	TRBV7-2	TGTGCCAGCAGCTTGCAGGACAGGGACCCCTACGAGCAGTACTTC	CASSLQDRDPYEQYF
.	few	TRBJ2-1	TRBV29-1	TGCAGCGGATTAGGCAATGAGCAGTTCTTC	CSGLGNEQFF
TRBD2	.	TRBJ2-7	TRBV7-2	TGTGCCAGCAGCTCAGGGTCCGGGACTAGCGGGGGGTACGAGCAGTACTTC	CASSSGSGTSGGYEQYF